The 18 T cell receptor beta chains below all came from one sample that was sequenced in a study of blood T cell repertoires in COVID-19. The protocol was immunoSEQ multiplex PCR, while the TCRdb copy is restricted to in-frame clones and leaves out a portion. This table holds some 400,000 clones, about nine tenths found once. Sequenced input: PBMCs or T cells enriched from blood (not recorded which). All receptors derive from a woman aged 30 to 39 who had recovered from COVID-19.

The chain uses TRBV19 and TRBJ2-7; D is ambiguous. CDR1 and CDR2 from the germline V gene are LNHDA and SQIVND (reference sequence). The CDR3 covers 13 residues. Trimming took 0 bases from V and 5 from J, leaving 8 bases between them. CDR3 region: CASSIDISNEQYF. DNA for the CDR3: TGTGCCAGTAGTATAGATATCAGTAACGAGCAGTACTTC.

The chain uses TRBV30 and TRBJ1-4; no clear D gene. In germline, CDR1 is GTSNPN, CDR2 SVGIG (reference sequence). The CDR3 consists of 12 residues. The ends were cut back, 3 bases at V and 3 bases at J, with 5 bases in the middle. DNA for the CDR3: TGTGCCTGGAGCGGAGCTAATGAAAAACTGTTTTTT. Translating gives CAWSGANEKLFF.

This clone was seen a single time. The gene calls are TRBV5-5 and TRBJ1-4, with D unclear. Trimming stripped 1 base from V and 7 bases from J, with 20 bases between. The CDR3 is 17 residues long. Germline-derived CDR1 and CDR2 are SGHKS and YYEKEE (reference sequence). The CDR3 sequence is CASSLFTQTSSREKLFF. The CDR3 DNA follows: TGTGCCAGCAGCTTGTTTACGCAAACGAGCTCCCGTGAAAAACTGTTTTTT. The full variable domain, in which reference TRBV5-5 and TRBJ1-4 provide the parts outside the CDR3, is DAGVTQSPTHLIKTRGQQVTLRCSPISGHKSVSWYQQVLGQGPQFIFQYYEKEERGRGNFPDRFSARQFPNYSSELNVNALLLGDSALYLCASSLFTQTSSREKLFFGSGTQLSVL.

The chain is built from TRBV7-2 and TRBJ2-2; TRBD1 aligns across 9 bases. The CDR3 is 15 residues long. Germline-derived CDR1 and CDR2 are SGHTA and FQGNSA. J gave up 6 bases and V 5 bases, and 7 bases lay outside the gene matches. CDR3 sequence: CASSTDRGFSGELFF. The CDR3 DNA sequence: TGTGCCAGCAGCACGGACAGGGGATTCTCCGGGGAGCTGTTTTTT.

The chain links TRBV2 to TRBJ2-5; maybe TRBD1 (6 bases). CDR1 and CDR2 (germline): SNHLY, FYNNEI. Trimming took 5 bases from V and 5 from J, leaving 18 bases between them. The CDR3 spans 15 residues. In DNA, the CDR3 is TGTGCCAGCAGTTTTAGTGGGGGCTATGGGGAGACCCAGTACTTC. Encoded protein: CASSFSGGYGETQYF.

The V gene is TRBV2, the J gene TRBJ1-2; the match to TRBD1 covers 9 bases. The CDR3 totals 13 residues. Trimming cost V 8 bases and J 6 bases; bases outside gene matches: 7. Looked up from germline, CDR1 is SNHLY and CDR2 is FYNNEI. The CDR3 DNA is TGTGCCAGCCTAGGGGACAGGGTCAATGGCTACACCTTC. Amino acid sequence: CASLGDRVNGYTF.

The chain couples TRBV7-6 to TRBJ1-3, with a tentative D call TRBD1 (5 bases). Germline CDR1 is SGHVS and CDR2 is FNYEAQ. This CDR3 comprises 15 residues. V was shortened by 2 bases and J by 2 bases, with 10 bases between the two germline ends. CDR3 bases: TGTGCCAGCAGCTTAAGGAGGGGCGCTGGAAACACCATATATTTT. Encoded protein: CASSLRRGAGNTIYF.

CDR3 DNA sequence: TGTGCCAGCAGCCCCGACGTGGGCAGATCCTACGAGCAGTACTTC. It specifies CASSPDVGRSYEQYF. V gene TRBV7-6 combines with J gene TRBJ2-7; no clear D. Trimming shortened V by 5 bases and J by 1 base, and 15 bases separated the two germline ends. Germline V CDR1 and CDR2: SGHVS, FNYEAQ. There are 15 residues in the CDR3.

The chain carries TRBV4-3 and TRBJ1-1; D remains unclear. With 0 bases removed from V and 5 bases from J, the gap between germline ends came to 7 bases. The CDR3 has 13 residues. Germline assignment: CDR1 LGHNA and CDR2 YSLEER. The CDR3 loop is CASSQERFTEAFF. DNA of the CDR3: TGCGCCAGCAGCCAAGAGCGTTTTACTGAAGCTTTCTTT.

CDR3 nucleotides: TGTGCCAGCAGTTCCAGGGGCAGCAATCAGCCCCAGCATTTT. Encoded protein: CASSSRGSNQPQHF. The V call is TRBV28, the J call TRBJ1-5, with D tentatively TRBD1 (6 bases). Germline V CDR1 and CDR2: MDHEN, SYDVKM. V was pared by 4 bases and J by 1 base, with 8 bases between. CDR3 length equals 14 residues.

J is TRBJ2-7 and V is TRBV4-1; 10 bases are a match to TRBD2. The CDR3 sequence is 16 residues long. Germline V lookup: CDR1 MGHRA, CDR2 YSYEKL. Trimming removed 0 bases from V and 4 bases from J; junction bases left unmatched: 6. CDR3 DNA: TGCGCCAGCAGCCAAGATGCTAGCGGGAGTTATTACGAGCAGTACTTC. This gives the protein CASSQDASGSYYEQYF.

The chain employs TRBV5-1 and TRBJ2-5; 14 nucleotides align to TRBD2. This CDR3 region has 14 residues. Per germline, CDR1 SGHRS and CDR2 YFSETQ. The V segment lost 4 bases and the J segment 9 bases; nucleotides outside the gene matches: 5. CDR3 nucleotides: TGCGCCAGCAGCGAAGGACTAGCGGGAGGCCCCCAGTACTTC. Translating it yields CASSEGLAGGPQYF.

The rearrangement links TRBV27 to TRBJ2-1; 12 bases match TRBD2. Germline V lookup: CDR1 MNHEY, CDR2 SMNVEV (reference sequence). CDR3 length: 17 amino acids. The V gene end was trimmed by 7 bases and the J gene end by 2 bases; junction bases not matched to a gene: 9. The CDR3 nucleotides read TGTGCCAGCACACCGGGGGGACTAGCGGGCACCTACAATGAGCAGTTCTTC. Protein sequence: CASTPGGLAGTYNEQFF.

The chain employs TRBV24-1 and TRBJ1-2; unclear D gene. Trimming pared 6 bases from V and 4 bases from J, leaving 11 bases between. The CDR3 runs to 13 residues. Per the germline V gene, CDR1 is KGHDR and CDR2 is SFDVKD. Written as DNA, the CDR3 is TGTGCCACCAGTAGAGGCCCTGCCTATGGCTACACCTTC. Its protein product is CATSRGPAYGYTF.

This clone was counted a single time. The rearrangement joins TRBV5-1 to TRBJ2-6, with a tentative D call TRBD1 (6 bases). V lost 1 base and J lost 1, with 15 bases in between. Germline V gene data show CDR1 as SGHRS and CDR2 as YFSETQ. The CDR3 contains 18 residues. The chain's CDR3 is CASSLSPGALSGANVLTF. The CDR3 bases are TGCGCCAGCAGCTTGTCGCCAGGGGCCCTATCTGGGGCCAACGTCCTGACTTTC.

The chain couples TRBV19 to TRBJ1-1; D is undetermined. V was cut by 8 bases and J by 5 bases, with 6 bases left in between. This CDR3 has 10 amino acids. The germline gives CDR1 LNHDA, CDR2 SQIVND (reference sequence). DNA for the CDR3: TGTGCCAGTGGTCTAACTGAAGCTTTCTTT. Translated, it gives CASGLTEAFF.

In nucleotides, the CDR3 is TGTGCCAGCAGCCAGGGACAGGGGATTGGATCTGAAAAACTGTTTTTT. This encodes CASSQGQGIGSEKLFF. The chain couples TRBV3-1 (or the pseudogene TRBV3-2) to TRBJ1-4; 10 bases line up with TRBD1. Trimming cost V 3 bases and J 7 bases; bases outside gene matches: 8. CDR3 length equals 16 residues. Germline V gene sequence: CDR1 LGHDT, CDR2 YNNKEL (reference sequence).

The gene calls are TRBV28 and TRBJ1-3; perhaps TRBD1 as D (5 bases). Germline V gene data show CDR1 as MDHEN and CDR2 as SYDVKM. Trimming shortened V by 7 bases and J by 0 bases, and 13 bases separated the two germline ends. CDR3 length: 15 residues. The CDR3, as DNA: TGTGCCAGCATCGGAGACAGATCCTCTGGAAACACCATATATTTT. This translates into CASIGDRSSGNTIYF. Using reference TRBV28 and TRBJ1-3 for the parts outside the CDR3, the full variable domain is DVKVTQSSRYLVKRTGEKVFLECVQDMDHENMFWYRQDPGLGLRLIYFSYDVKMKEKGDIPEGYSVSREKKERFSLILESASTNQTSMYLCASIGDRSSGNTIYFGEGSWLTVV.